Shown below are 25 T cell receptor beta chains from a single sample sequenced in a study of cytotoxic CD8 clonotypes in ibrutinib-treated CLL listed by TCRdb under 2021. Library preparation was by the immunoSEQ multiplex PCR assay. The clones in this table, taken by TCRdb from immuneACCESS, are in-frame only. Not every clone is retained; where verified, under half of the shortfall comes from an unresolved V gene, and the cause of the rest is unknown. The sample yields approximately 130,000 clones; around 80% were counted once. Together, the top ten hold 2.5% to 3.5% of the sample. In the paper's terms, the time point label means: less than 30 months on ibrutinib. This sample comprised PBMCs, obtained after 24 months of ibrutinib treatment. The receptors here all came from a human donor with chronic lymphocytic leukemia.

This clone was seen a handful of times. The rearrangement links TRBV6-5 to TRBJ2-2; weak D call: TRBD2 (5 bases). The V end was cut by 4 bases, the J end by 0 bases, with 9 bases between. The CDR3 loop spans 15 amino acids. In germline, CDR1 is MNHEY, CDR2 SVGAGI. The DNA of the CDR3 is TGTGCCAGCAGTTTTGCTAGCACGAACACCGGGGAGCTGTTTTTT. Encoded protein: CASSFASTNTGELFF.

The sample holds a few counts of this clone. The genes are TRBV19 and TRBJ1-2; 9 bases are shared with TRBD1. The CDR3 totals 15 residues. The germline V gene has CDR1 LNHDA and CDR2 SQIVND (reference sequence). The V segment lost 4 bases and the J segment 2 bases; nucleotides outside the gene matches: 5. The CDR3 here is CASSRGTGLNYGYTF. For the CDR3, the DNA is TGTGCCAGTAGTAGAGGGACAGGGCTGAACTATGGCTACACCTTC.

For this clone: Within the sample, other DNA sequences also encode this same CDR3. The CDR3 region has the DNA TGTGCCAGCTCACCTGCCAGAAACTATGGCTACACCTTC. This encodes CASSPARNYGYTF. The genes are TRBV18 and TRBJ1-2; D is undetermined. Per the germline V gene, CDR1 is KGHSH and CDR2 is LQKENI. The CDR3 loop spans 13 amino acids. Trimming took off 3 bases at V and 2 bases at J, with 7 bases between the two ends.

The table lists this clone with a few counts. This chain joins TRBV9 and TRBJ1-1; D unresolved. The length of the CDR3 is 17 residues. Per the germline V gene, CDR1 is SGDLS and CDR2 is YYNGEE. Trimming stripped 2 bases from V and 0 bases from J, with 17 bases between. For the CDR3, the DNA is TGTGCCAGCAGCGTCCTTTCTTCGGCGGTCCTGAACACTGAAGCTTTCTTT. It is translated as CASSVLSSAVLNTEAFF. Variable domain in full (rest from reference TRBV9 and TRBJ1-1): DSGVTQTPKHLITATGQRVTLRCSPRSGDLSVYWYQQSLDQGLQFLIQYYNGEERAKGNILERFSAQQFPDLHSELNLSSLELGDSALYFCASSVLSSAVLNTEAFFGQGTRLTVV.

The chain joins TRBV6-6 to TRBJ2-7; D remains ambiguous. Trimming pared 2 bases from V and 2 bases from J, leaving 7 bases between. The CDR3 sequence is 13 residues long. Germline V gene data show CDR1 as MNHNY and CDR2 as SVGAGI (reference sequence). CDR3 coding DNA: TGTGCCAGCAGTTACGGGGTAGCCTACGAGCAGTACTTC. Protein: CASSYGVAYEQYF.

This clone was counted only a few times. The V and J genes are TRBV5-1 and TRBJ2-2; a weak D match, TRBD1 (6 bases). Germline loops: CDR1 SGHRS, CDR2 YFSETQ. This CDR3 is 16 amino acids long. V was clipped by 0 bases and J by 6 bases, with 15 bases between them. The CDR3 coding sequence is TGCGCCAGCAGCTTGGACGCCAGGGGAAACGCCGGGGAGCTGTTTTTT. It specifies CASSLDARGNAGELFF.

As to this clone: At one of its ends the junction is not consistent with the germline gene, which may arise from a read error. The chain carries TRBV7-9 and TRBJ1-6; no definite D call. The germline CDR1 and CDR2 sequences are SEHNR and FQNEAQ (reference sequence). The CDR3 contains 13 residues. In DNA, the CDR3 is TGTGCCAGCAGCCCGCTTGTGGATTCAGCCCTCCACTTT. Its translation: CASSPLVDSALHF.

The CDR3 nucleotides are TGTGCCAGCAGTTACGGTCGGGGGAAACTCTCCTACGAGCAGTACTTC. It specifies CASSYGRGKLSYEQYF. The genes are TRBV6-5 and TRBJ2-7, with a weak D call TRBD2 (6 bases). The CDR3 contains 16 residues. The V end was cut by 2 bases, the J end by 0 bases, with 14 bases between. Germline V lookup: CDR1 MNHEY, CDR2 SVGAGI.

This clone was seen more than once but under ten times. J is TRBJ1-5 and V is TRBV19, with TRBD1 as a possible D gene (6 bases). V gave up 6 bases and J gave up 4 bases, with 7 bases separating them. The germline gives CDR1 LNHDA, CDR2 SQIVND (reference sequence). This CDR3 comprises 12 residues. The DNA for the CDR3 is TGTGCCAGTAGGGACAGAAATCAGCCCCAGCATTTT. Translated, it gives CASRDRNQPQHF.

This chain uses TRBV6-1 with TRBJ2-7, with TRBD1 matching over 9 bases. V lost 3 bases and J lost 2; bases outside the gene matches: 2. This CDR3 region has 14 residues. Germline assignment: CDR1 MNHNS and CDR2 SASEGT. The CDR3 coding sequence is TGTGCCAGCAGTGAGACAGGGGGTCCCTACGAGCAGTACTTC. This encodes CASSETGGPYEQYF.

V and J are TRBV11-2 and TRBJ1-1, with a weak D call TRBD1 (5 bases). Germline lookup yields CDR1 SGHAT and CDR2 FQNNGV. The length of the CDR3 is 14 residues. The V end lost 0 bases, the J end lost 2 bases, and 7 bases lay between the germline ends. CDR3 coding DNA: TGTGCCAGCAGCTTAGATGGGGGTAACACTGAAGCTTTCTTT. It codes for CASSLDGGNTEAFF. The full variable domain, its missing parts supplied by reference TRBV11-2 and TRBJ1-1, is EAGVAQSPRYKIIEKRQSVAFWCNPISGHATLYWYQQILGQGPKLLIQFQNNGVVDDSQLPKDRFSAERLKGVDSTLKIQPAKLEDSAVYLCASSLDGGNTEAFFGQGTRLTVV.

V gene TRBV7-9 combines with J gene TRBJ1-4; weak D call: TRBD1 (6 bases). Germline V lookup: CDR1 SEHNR, CDR2 FQNEAQ (reference sequence). The CDR3 has 14 amino acids. The V end lost 4 bases, the J end lost 7 bases, and 13 bases lay between the germline ends. This CDR3 reads CASSSTGGGEKLFF. DNA for the CDR3: TGTGCCAGCAGCTCGACAGGCGGTGGTGAAAAACTGTTTTTT.

V gene TRBV29-1 combines with J gene TRBJ2-1, with TRBD2 identical over 14 bases. The J segment lost 10 bases and the V segment lost 6 bases, leaving 17 bases of the junction unmatched. CDR3 size: 17 residues. Germline V lookup: CDR1 SQVTM, CDR2 ANQGSEA. The CDR3 nucleotides are TGCAGCGTCTCCGGGACTAGCGGGGGAAATTCAATCGGCGAGCAGTTCTTC. This gives the protein CSVSGTSGGNSIGEQFF.

V is TRBV27 and J is TRBJ1-2, with D possibly TRBD1 on 6 matching bases. V was pared by 10 bases and J by 4 bases, with 19 bases between. The CDR3 consists of 14 residues. Germline loops: CDR1 MNHEY, CDR2 SMNVEV (reference sequence). The CDR3 protein is CATYTGAPGYGYTF. In DNA form, the CDR3 reads TGTGCCACCTACACGGGGGCGCCAGGCTATGGCTACACCTTC.

The CDR3 region has the DNA TGTGCCAGCATCCCCATTGGGCGGCCTGGAAATTACGGCTACACCTTC. It codes for CASIPIGRPGNYGYTF. The rearrangement uses TRBV28 and TRBJ1-2; D remains unclear. The germline CDR1 and CDR2 sequences are MDHEN and SYDVKM. The CDR3 runs to 16 residues. The V end lost 7 bases, the J end lost 8 bases, and 26 bases lay between the germline ends.

This chain uses TRBV2 with TRBJ2-5; a possible D gene is TRBD1 (6 bases). V lost 5 bases to trimming and J lost 0 bases, with 10 bases between them. The CDR3 length is 14 residues. Germline V CDR1 and CDR2: SNHLY, FYNNEI. CDR3 in DNA: TGTGCCAGCAGTATAGACAGGTACCAAGAGACCCAGTACTTC. It yields the protein CASSIDRYQETQYF.

This clone was counted a few times. The chain joins TRBV28 to TRBJ1-5; D call uncertain. With 6 bases removed from V and 6 bases from J, the gap between germline ends came to 9 bases. There are 12 residues in the CDR3. CDR1 and CDR2 from the germline V gene are MDHEN and SYDVKM. The CDR3 nucleotides read TGTGCCAGCAGGGGGAAGAGTCAGCCCCAGCATTTT. It translates to CASRGKSQPQHF.

The V call is TRBV2, the J call TRBJ2-7, with D perhaps given as TRBD1 or TRBD2 (5 bases each). The CDR3 has 12 residues. Germline CDR1 and CDR2: SNHLY and FYNNEI. Trimming left V 6 bases short and J 3 bases short, with 9 bases between. CDR3 in DNA: TGTGCCAGCAGGGGTGGGGGCTACGAGCAGTACTTC. Protein sequence: CASRGGGYEQYF. Full variable domain (rest looked up from reference TRBV2 and TRBJ2-7): EPEVTQTPSHQVTQMGQEVILRCVPISNHLYFYWYRQILGQKVEFLVSFYNNEISEKSEIFDDQFSVERPDGSNFTLKIRSTKLEDSAMYFCASRGGGYEQYFGPGTRLTVT.

This chain connects TRBV27 to TRBJ2-5, with a possible D match to TRBD1 (6 bases). The CDR3 has 13 amino acids. With 3 bases removed from V and 3 bases from J, the gap between germline ends came to 8 bases. Germline V gene data show CDR1 as MNHEY and CDR2 as SMNVEV (reference sequence). CDR3 amino acids: CASSFRTEETQYF. CDR3 in DNA: TGTGCCAGCAGTTTTAGGACAGAAGAGACCCAGTACTTC.

The genes are TRBV6-5 and TRBJ2-7; TRBD1 might be the D (5 bases). The CDR3 covers 14 residues. The germline gives CDR1 MNHEY, CDR2 SVGAGI. The V and J ends lost 7 bases and 2 bases respectively, with 15 bases between them. CDR3 bases: TGTGCCAGCAAAAGGGGTCCAAACCCCTACGAGCAGTACTTC. The encoded protein is CASKRGPNPYEQYF.

The chain employs TRBV2 and TRBJ2-2, with D possibly matching TRBD2 (6 bases). Germline CDR1 reads SNHLY; CDR2 reads FYNNEI. V gave up 5 bases and J gave up 6 bases, with 13 bases separating them. The CDR3 length is 14 residues. CDR3 coding DNA: TGTGCCAGCAGTCGCGGGACGGCATCCGGGGAGCTGTTTTTT. This codes for CASSRGTASGELFF.

The chain combines TRBV9 with TRBJ1-1; D is perhaps TRBD1 (5 bases). The CDR3 length is 16 residues. V was clipped by 4 bases and J by 3 bases, with 19 bases between them. Per the germline V gene, CDR1 is SGDLS and CDR2 is YYNGEE. The CDR3, as DNA: TGTGCCAGCAGCTCCCGTCCCAGGGTATTGGACACTGAAGCTTTCTTT. The encoded protein is CASSSRPRVLDTEAFF.

The genes are TRBV7-3 and TRBJ1-1, with a tentative D call TRBD1 (5 bases). CDR3 length equals 15 residues. V was clipped by 2 bases and J by 2 bases, with 12 bases between them. Germline loops: CDR1 SGHTA, CDR2 FQGTGA. The CDR3 spells CASSLFGGTNTEAFF. The DNA of the CDR3 is TGTGCCAGCAGCTTATTCGGGGGAACAAACACTGAAGCTTTCTTT.

This clone has a single count. The chain carries TRBV7-8 and TRBJ2-3, with D unresolved. Germline loops: CDR1 SGHVS, CDR2 FQNEAQ. The CDR3 runs 15 residues. Trimming removed 1 base from V and 0 bases from J, with 8 bases in between. CDR3 bases: TGTGCCAGCAGCTTAGTTCGGGCTAGCACAGATACGCAGTATTTT. Its translation is CASSLVRASTDTQYF.

The rearrangement joins TRBV2 to TRBJ2-7; TRBD1 agrees at 8 bases. CDR1 is SNHLY, CDR2 FYNNEI, per germline. This CDR3 contains 12 residues. The J segment lost 3 bases and the V segment lost 8 bases, leaving 3 bases of the junction unmatched. CDR3 sequence reads: CASRTGNYEQYF. CDR3 in DNA: TGTGCCAGCCGGACAGGGAACTACGAGCAGTACTTC.